The 11 T cell receptor beta chains listed next were all sequenced from one sample in a study of T cell responses to AZD1222 COVID-19 vaccine (dated by TCRdb to about 2021). The method behind the library was the immunoSEQ multiplex PCR assay. TCRdb holds this immuneACCESS table with in-frame rearrangements only. Some clones are missing; in checked studies, unresolved V genes explain under half, and the rest has no known cause. The sample table holds over 100,000 clones, of which around 87% were seen once. Around 4% of the sample rests with the top ten. The time point label here, explained by the study, means: about 28 days (+/-7) after the second vaccine dose. The input for sequencing was peripheral blood, taken 28 days after the second AZD1222 dose. Receptors originate from an adult who received the AZD1222 COVID-19 vaccine.

The rearrangement links TRBV6-5 to TRBJ1-2; D possibly corresponds to TRBD1 (5 bases). V lost 6 bases and J lost 4, with 12 bases in between. This CDR3 region has 13 residues. Germline V lookup: CDR1 MNHEY, CDR2 SVGAGI. CDR3 DNA sequence: TGTGCCAGCAGGCGGGGACGGTTCTATGGCTACACCTTC. Amino acids: CASRRGRFYGYTF.

This chain uses TRBV6-5 with TRBJ2-3, with 7 bases lining up with TRBD2. Trimming at V came to 4 bases and at J to 7 bases, leaving 11 bases not matched to a gene. CDR1 and CDR2 from the germline V gene are MNHEY and SVGAGI. CDR3 length: 15 residues. The CDR3 is CASSSPGLPSNTQYF. CDR3 in DNA: TGTGCCAGCAGTTCGCCGGGACTACCCTCGAATACGCAGTATTTT.

The chain carries TRBV7-3 and TRBJ1-5; no firm D call. CDR1 and CDR2 from the germline V gene are SGHTA and FQGTGA. The CDR3 is 16 amino acids. The V end was cut by 5 bases, the J end by 1 base, with 15 bases between. The CDR3 loop is CASSLWTGKSNQPQHF. CDR3 in DNA: TGTGCCAGCAGCCTATGGACGGGAAAGAGCAATCAGCCCCAGCATTTT. Filled out from reference TRBV7-3 and TRBJ1-5, the complete variable domain reads GAGVSQTPSNKVTEKGKYVELRCDPISGHTALYWYRQSLGQGPEFLIYFQGTGAADDSGLPNDRFFAVRPEGSVSTLKIQRTERGDSAVYLCASSLWTGKSNQPQHFGDGTRLSIL.

This chain joins TRBV9 and TRBJ1-3; perhaps TRBD1 as D (6 bases). Germline loops: CDR1 SGDLS, CDR2 YYNGEE. The CDR3 totals 16 residues. V lost 4 bases, J lost 3 bases, and 17 bases lay in between. The CDR3 spells CASSFMEGGIGNTIYF. CDR3 sequence (DNA): TGTGCCAGCAGCTTCATGGAAGGGGGGATTGGAAACACCATATATTTT.

This sequence joins TRBV6-5 and TRBJ1-4; 7 bases map to TRBD1. This CDR3 region has 15 residues. CDR1 and CDR2 from the germline V gene are MNHEY and SVGAGI. Trimming at V came to 4 bases and at J to 3 bases, leaving 5 bases not matched to a gene. DNA for the CDR3: TGTGCCAGCAGTTCAACAGGGGCGGCTAATGAAAAACTGTTTTTT. Translated: CASSSTGAANEKLFF.

The genes are TRBV5-8 and TRBJ1-2; 11 bases align to TRBD1. The trim removed 4 bases at V and 4 bases at J, leaving 3 bases unmatched. Germline CDR1 is SGHTS and CDR2 is YDEGEE. The CDR3 covers 14 residues. As DNA, the CDR3 is TGTGCCAGCAGCGGGGACAGGGGGGTCTATGGCTACACCTTC. It codes for CASSGDRGVYGYTF. Looking up the rest from reference TRBV5-8 and TRBJ1-2 gives the full variable domain: EAGVTQSPTHLIKTRGQQATLRCSPISGHTSVYWYQQALGLGLQFLLWYDEGEERNRGNFPPRFSGRQFPNYSSELNVNALELEDSALYLCASSGDRGVYGYTFGSGTRLTVV.

The CDR3 here is CASSLGVPYNEQFF. The CDR3 nucleotides read TGTGCCAGCAGCTTGGGAGTCCCCTACAATGAGCAGTTCTTC. The V and J genes are TRBV5-4 and TRBJ2-1; D gene ambiguous. Germline loops: CDR1 SGHNT, CDR2 YYREEE (reference sequence). The CDR3 is made up of 14 amino acids. The V end was cut by 0 bases, the J end by 2 bases, with 6 bases between.

This clone has a single count. The chain recombines TRBV3-1 (or the pseudogene TRBV3-2) with TRBJ1-1, with 7 bases identical to TRBD1. The CDR3 runs 13 residues. J was trimmed by 11 bases and V by 1 base; bases with no gene match: 7. Germline assignment: CDR1 LGHDT and CDR2 YNNKEL (reference sequence). CDR3 loop: CASSQVLDRDAFF. The CDR3 DNA reads TGTGCCAGCAGCCAAGTACTCGACAGGGACGCTTTCTTT.

The rearrangement links TRBV20-1 to TRBJ1-1, with 8 bases that match TRBD1. The CDR3 contains 13 residues. The ends lost 3 bases at V and 3 bases at J; junction bases unmatched: 3. Looked up from germline, CDR1 is DFQATT and CDR2 is SNEGSKA (reference sequence). The CDR3: CSASEDRDTEAFF. CDR3 nucleotides: TGCAGTGCTAGTGAGGACAGGGACACTGAAGCTTTCTTT.

This chain uses TRBV6-2 or TRBV6-3 with TRBJ1-5; TRBD1 agrees at 10 bases. The CDR3 is made up of 18 amino acids. The junction had 10 bases not matched to a gene; V was cut back by 3 bases and J by 2 bases. The germline V gene has CDR1 MNHEY and CDR2 SVGEGT. The CDR3 reads CASSYATGTGVGNQPQHF. The CDR3 region has the DNA TGTGCCAGCAGTTATGCAACCGGGACAGGGGTAGGCAATCAGCCCCAGCATTTT.

The rearrangement joins TRBV6-2 or TRBV6-3 to TRBJ1-5; D is ambiguous. This CDR3 has 14 residues. V lost 6 bases and J 6 bases, leaving 15 bases between the germline ends. From germline, CDR1 is MNHEY and CDR2 SVGEGT. The CDR3 spells CASSTTSWGQPQHF. CDR3 bases: TGTGCCAGCAGCACAACTTCGTGGGGTCAGCCCCAGCATTTT.